These T cell receptor beta chains were read from a single sample in a study of beta chain features in type 1 diabetes. Repertoires were generated with immunoSEQ multiplex PCR, while TCRdb's copy carries only in-frame clones and drops some. The sample carries 200,000 to 300,000 clones, 13% to 15% recorded once. Sample: naive CD4+ T cells from blood. These receptors all stem from a woman in her thirties or forties in good health. Each CDR3 is given with its conserved first and last residue. D genes are given only for firm matches. Size is omitted from some rows. Given values are once, few, many or a class for expanded clones.

V	J	D	size	CDR3	DNA
TRBV9	TRBJ2-3	TRBD2	-	CASTVAGAVTDTQYF	TGTGCCAGCACGGTAGCGGGGGCGGTGACAGATACGCAGTATTTT
TRBV10-3	TRBJ2-7	TRBD1	few	CATGTDSYEQYF	TGTGCAACCGGGACAGACTCCTACGAGCAGTACTTC
TRBV6-1	TRBJ2-7	-	-	CASSEVRDTGQYF	TGTGCCAGCAGTGAAGTAAGGGACACCGGGCAGTACTTC
TRBV5-1	TRBJ2-5	-	few	CASSIDVGRQETQYF	TGCGCCAGCAGCATAGACGTGGGGAGACAAGAGACCCAGTACTTC
TRBV19	TRBJ2-3	-	-	CASRIGQSTDTQYF	TGTGCCAGTAGGATTGGGCAAAGCACAGATACGCAGTATTTT
TRBV9	TRBJ2-1	TRBD2	few	CASSVSGLAGFSYNEQFF	TGTGCCAGCAGCGTCTCGGGACTAGCGGGGTTCTCCTACAATGAGCAGTTCTTC
TRBV10-3	TRBJ1-1	-	-	CAISEPGIKTFF	TGTGCCATCAGTGAGCCAGGGATTAAGACTTTCTTT
TRBV10-3	TRBJ1-1	-	few	CASRQATGTEAFF	TGTGCCAGCCGACAGGCTACAGGGACTGAAGCTTTCTTT
TRBV9	TRBJ2-2	-	-	CASSALLNTGELFF	TGTGCCAGCAGCGCACTCTTAAACACCGGGGAGCTGTTTTTT
TRBV2	TRBJ2-3	-	-	CASSEIRRAPGSSTDTQYF	TGTGCCAGCAGTGAAATCCGTAGGGCCCCAGGGTCGAGCACAGATACGCAGTATTTT
TRBV6-6	TRBJ1-5	TRBD1	-	CASSTGQFLSNQPQHF	TGTGCCAGCAGCACGGGACAGTTCCTTAGCAATCAGCCCCAGCATTTT
TRBV10-1	TRBJ2-3	TRBD2	-	CASSPFSGGFTDTQYF	TGCGCCAGCAGCCCATTTAGCGGGGGGTTCACAGATACGCAGTATTTT
TRBV15	TRBJ2-7	TRBD1	-	CATSRTGRLYEQYF	TGTGCCACCAGTCGGACAGGGCGTCTCTACGAGCAGTACTTC
TRBV4-1	TRBJ2-5	TRBD2	few	CASSQDFPSGGLGTQYF	TGCGCCAGCAGCCAAGATTTCCCTAGCGGGGGGTTAGGGACCCAGTACTTC
TRBV6-1	TRBJ1-5	TRBD1	-	CASSEQGASQPQHF	TGTGCCAGCAGTGAACAGGGGGCCAGTCAGCCCCAGCATTTT
TRBV29-1	TRBJ2-5	-	-	CSVALPQETQYF	TGCAGCGTTGCACTGCCCCAAGAGACCCAGTACTTC
TRBV7-2	TRBJ2-7	-	-	CASSWSFGASSYEQYF	TGTGCCAGCAGCTGGAGTTTTGGCGCGAGCTCCTACGAGCAGTACTTC
TRBV5-6	TRBJ2-7	TRBD1	-	CASSWGTGGSYEQYF	TGTGCCAGCAGCTGGGGGACAGGGGGCTCCTACGAGCAGTACTTC
TRBV18	TRBJ1-2	-	-	CASSPRDGNYGYTF	TGTGCCAGCTCACCGCGGGACGGTAACTATGGCTACACCTTC
TRBV7-6	TRBJ1-6	TRBD1	few	CASSTSAGQGSSPLHF	TGTGCCAGCAGCACCTCGGCCGGACAGGGCTCTTCACCCCTCCACTTT
TRBV19	TRBJ1-3	-	-	CASTFADPRNTIYF	TGTGCCAGTACCTTCGCGGATCCGAGAAACACCATATATTTT
TRBV4-1	TRBJ2-7	TRBD1	once	CASSRDRGPYEQYF	TGCGCCAGCAGCCGGGACAGGGGACCCTACGAGCAGTACTTC
TRBV29-1	TRBJ2-5	-	many	CSVRPTGRETQYF	TGCAGCGTTCGTCCGACAGGCAGGGAGACCCAGTACTTC
TRBV5-1	TRBJ1-2	-	few	CASSSGLGYGYTF	TGCGCCAGCAGCTCGGGACTCGGCTATGGCTACACCTTC
TRBV27	TRBJ2-5	TRBD2	-	CASSLAGRAETQYF	TGTGCCAGCAGTTTAGCAGGGAGGGCGGAGACCCAGTACTTC
TRBV5-4	TRBJ2-7	TRBD1	-	CASSPRDRSSYEQYF	TGTGCCAGCAGCCCGCGGGACAGGAGCTCCTACGAGCAGTACTTC
TRBV11-2	TRBJ2-1	TRBD2	few	CASSLTSGAYNEQFF	TGTGCCAGCAGCCTGACTAGCGGGGCCTACAATGAGCAGTTCTTC
TRBV5-1	TRBJ1-6	-	few	CASSDSLSSPLHF	TGCGCCAGCTCGGACTCGTTAAGCTCACCCCTCCACTTT
TRBV18	TRBJ2-2	-	few	CASSPQPGPNTGELFF	TGTGCCAGCTCCCCCCAACCAGGGCCGAACACCGGGGAGCTGTTTTTT
TRBV10-3	TRBJ1-1	-	many	CAISDLQGNTEAFF	TGTGCCATCAGTGACCTACAGGGGAACACTGAAGCTTTCTTT
TRBV18	TRBJ1-1	TRBD1	-	CASSPTGGYNTEAFF	TGTGCCAGCTCACCTACAGGGGGGTATAACACTGAAGCTTTCTTT
TRBV4-2	TRBJ2-7	TRBD1	-	CASSQRGQGRSYEQYF	TGTGCCAGCAGCCAACGGGGACAGGGGAGGTCCTACGAGCAGTACTTC
TRBV7-8	TRBJ2-2	TRBD2	-	CASSGIAGSTGELFF	TGTGCCAGCAGCGGGATAGCGGGGTCAACCGGGGAGCTGTTTTTT
TRBV5-4	TRBJ1-1	-	-	CASRSEGSSIPQAFF	TGTGCCAGCAGATCAGAGGGCAGTAGTATTCCCCAAGCTTTCTTT
TRBV10-3	TRBJ2-7	TRBD2	few	CAISAGGTSGTYEQYF	TGTGCCATCAGTGCCGGGGGGACTAGCGGCACCTACGAGCAGTACTTC
TRBV15	TRBJ1-1	-	-	CATSRDLAKPGTEAFF	TGTGCCACCAGCAGAGATTTGGCCAAACCGGGAACTGAAGCTTTCTTT
TRBV6-5	TRBJ1-6	-	few	CASTSGGARSPLHF	TGTGCCAGCACCTCGGGGGGGGCAAGGTCACCCCTCCACTTT
TRBV10-3	TRBJ1-2	TRBD1	few	CAISETGQGYGYTF	TGTGCCATCAGTGAAACGGGACAGGGCTATGGCTACACCTTC
TRBV7-2	TRBJ2-1	-	few	CASSLATIPRGKFF	TGTGCCAGCAGCTTAGCGACTATCCCTCGAGGGAAGTTCTTC
TRBV6-5	TRBJ1-1	TRBD1	-	CASSYSDRGFTEAFF	TGTGCCAGCAGTTACTCGGACAGGGGGTTCACTGAAGCTTTCTTT
TRBV7-2	TRBJ1-5	-	-	CASSRGWGQGKDQPQHF	TGTGCCAGCAGCCGAGGGTGGGGGCAGGGAAAAGATCAGCCCCAGCATTTT
TRBV15	TRBJ1-1	TRBD1	-	CATSYRTGSTEAFF	TGTGCCACCAGCTACCGGACAGGGTCCACTGAAGCTTTCTTT
TRBV18	TRBJ1-2	-	-	CASSPSGDYGYTF	TGTGCCAGCTCACCATCAGGGGACTATGGCTACACCTTC